This TCR beta chain was captured in a study of blood T cell repertoires in COVID-19. Study as a whole: Donors in the United States, Italy and Spain gave samples during acute or convalescent COVID-19.

Sequencing used immunoSEQ multiplex PCR; TCRdb keeps in-frame clones, though not all of them. Among some 48,000 clones listed, around 90% were seen once. CDR3 length: 16 amino acids. Germline CDR1 and CDR2: SGHRS and YFSETQ. V shed 4 bases and J 4 bases; nucleotides not matched to a gene: 4. The sample taken for sequencing was peripheral blood. This receptor was obtained from a human donor in a cohort sampled during active COVID-19. V is TRBV5-1 and J is TRBJ2-5; 16 nucleotides agree with TRBD2. The chain's CDR3 is CASSAGLAGGSETQYF. The CDR3 DNA reads as TGCGCCAGCAGCGCGGGACTAGCGGGGGGGTCAGAGACCCAGTACTTC.